A selection of T cell receptor beta chains follows, all from one sample in a study of T cell changes during pregnancy in multiple sclerosis. Using immunoSEQ multiplex PCR, the repertoire was profiled, and TCRdb retains in-frame clones only, with some absent. The data hold around 50,000 clones, with roughly 91% observed a single time. The material sequenced was CD4+ T cells from peripheral blood mononuclear cells, taken in the third trimester of pregnancy. The receptors were gathered from a female donor with multiple sclerosis, enrolled in a pregnancy study. Each CDR3 is given with its conserved first and last residue. D genes are given only for firm matches. Not all rows give a size; the values are once, few, many and, for expanded clones, a class.

D gene,clone size,J gene,V gene,CDR3 DNA,CDR3 protein
NA,once,TRBJ1-1,TRBV5-1,TGCGCCAGCAGCGTCCAACAACAGGAGAACACTGAAGCTTTCTTT,CASSVQQQENTEAFF
NA,NA,TRBJ2-7,TRBV12-5,TGTGCTAGTGGTTTCGCAGGTGTTAACTACGAGCAGTACTTC,CASGFAGVNYEQYF
NA,few,TRBJ1-1,TRBV30,TGTGCCTGGACCATCCCCCCTTTGAGCACTGAAGCTTTCTTT,CAWTIPPLSTEAFF
NA,NA,TRBJ1-6,TRBV19,TGTGCCAGTCGGGACATTTATAATTCACCCCTCCACTTT,CASRDIYNSPLHF
TRBD2,NA,TRBJ2-1,TRBV19,TGTGCCAGTAGGCCGGGTGGACTAGGGAGGAGTGGGAATGAGCAGTTCTTC,CASRPGGLGRSGNEQFF
NA,few,TRBJ1-1,TRBV29-1,TGCAGCGTGAAACATGCAACCAACACTGAAGCTTTCTTT,CSVKHATNTEAFF
TRBD1,NA,TRBJ1-6,TRBV25-1,TGTGCCAGCAGTGTTGGACAGGGGGTCAATTCACCCCTCCACTTT,CASSVGQGVNSPLHF
TRBD1,NA,TRBJ1-3,TRBV9,TGTGCCAGCAGCCCCCGACAGGGCAACTCTGGAAACACCATATATTTT,CASSPRQGNSGNTIYF
NA,once,TRBJ1-5,TRBV29-1,TGCAGCGTTGCAACAGGCAGCAATCAGCCCCAGCATTTT,CSVATGSNQPQHF
TRBD1,NA,TRBJ2-1,TRBV6-1,TGTGCCAGCAGAAACAGGGGTACCTACAATGAGCAGTTCTTC,CASRNRGTYNEQFF
NA,NA,TRBJ2-4,TRBV5-8,TGTGCCAGCAGCTTGCGCAGGGGGGAAAACATTCAGTACTTC,CASSLRRGENIQYF
TRBD1,NA,TRBJ1-2,TRBV6-1,TGTGCCAGCAGTAGTCGACCGGGACAGGACTATGGCTACACCTTC,CASSSRPGQDYGYTF
TRBD1,NA,TRBJ1-6,TRBV19,TGTGCCAGTAGTATAGAAGGGACAGGGTCCTCACCCCTCCACTTT,CASSIEGTGSSPLHF
NA,NA,TRBJ1-2,TRBV14,TGTGCCAGCAGCCAAATTAAGGGGCGCTATGGCTACACCTTC,CASSQIKGRYGYTF
NA,NA,TRBJ1-1,TRBV29-1,TGCAGCGTTGAGGGGGCTTTGAACACTGAAGCTTTCTTT,CSVEGALNTEAFF
NA,NA,TRBJ2-3,TRBV2,TGTGCCAGCAGCTTGTGGGGCAGGTCGTTCACAGATACGCAGTATTTT,CASSLWGRSFTDTQYF
NA,NA,TRBJ1-5,TRBV30,TGTGCCTGTAGCCGGGACAACAATCAGCCCCAGCATTTT,CACSRDNNQPQHF
NA,NA,TRBJ1-5,TRBV23-1,TGCGCCAGCAGCCGGAAGAGCGGGGCGATTCGTGTCAATCAGCCCCAGCATTTT,CASSRKSGAIRVNQPQHF
NA,NA,TRBJ1-5,TRBV7-6,TGTGCCAGCAGCTTAGCAGGGCCAGGGGTCGACCAGCCCCAGCATTTT,CASSLAGPGVDQPQHF
TRBD1,NA,TRBJ1-4,TRBV9,TGTGCCAGCAGCGCCGCCGGGACAGAAAATGAAAAACTGTTTTTT,CASSAAGTENEKLFF
TRBD1,NA,TRBJ1-2,TRBV29-1,TGCAGCGCCACCGCGGGGACAGGGGATTATGGCTACACCTTC,CSATAGTGDYGYTF
TRBD1,NA,TRBJ2-5,TRBV29-1,TGCAGCGCAAGAACAGGGGGCCGGGAGACCCAGTACTTC,CSARTGGRETQYF
TRBD2,NA,TRBJ2-5,TRBV13,TGTGCCAGCAGCTCCACCGGACTAGCGGGTAGGTGTCAAGAGACCCAGTACTTC,CASSSTGLAGRCQETQYF
NA,NA,TRBJ2-3,TRBV27,TGTGCCAGCAAAGGGGTAGGGGAAACAGATACGCAGTATTTT,CASKGVGETDTQYF
TRBD1,NA,TRBJ1-5,TRBV5-1,TGCGCCAGCAGCGTCGGGACAGGAAATAGCAATCAGCCCCAGCATTTT,CASSVGTGNSNQPQHF
NA,NA,TRBJ1-4,TRBV6-1,TGTGCCAGCAAGGGGCTGGGGGCTGTTGAAAAACTGTTTTTT,CASKGLGAVEKLFF
TRBD2,NA,TRBJ2-1,TRBV12-5,TGTGCTAGTGGTTTTGCGGGGGGGTACAATGAGCAGTTCTTC,CASGFAGGYNEQFF
TRBD1,once,TRBJ1-2,TRBV29-1,TGCAGCGGTTACCAGGGGGTTCCCTATGGCTACACCTTC,CSGYQGVPYGYTF
NA,once,TRBJ2-2,TRBV27,TGTGCCAGCAGTTTATCGGGTAGCGTGGTTACCGGGGAGCTGTTTTTT,CASSLSGSVVTGELFF
NA,NA,TRBJ2-5,TRBV7-9,TGTGCCAGCAGCTCAGGGTCGGCTAGCGTGTCGGAGACCCAGTACTTC,CASSSGSASVSETQYF
NA,NA,TRBJ1-1,TRBV7-2,TGTGCCAGCAGCTTAGACTCAATTGATTCCACTGAAGCTTTCTTT,CASSLDSIDSTEAFF
NA,NA,TRBJ2-1,TRBV6-4,TGTGCCAGCAGTGACTTTCCTGGTGGTGGCAGTCTCAATGAGCAGTTCTTC,CASSDFPGGGSLNEQFF
NA,NA,TRBJ1-6,TRBV2,TGTGCCAGCAGTGAGCAGGGGATTTCACCCCTCCACTTT,CASSEQGISPLHF
TRBD1,NA,TRBJ2-1,TRBV6-5,TGTGCCAGCAGTTTACGGGACAGGGGGTCGGATGAGCAGTTCTTC,CASSLRDRGSDEQFF
NA,NA,TRBJ1-6,TRBV11-2,TGTGCCAGCAGCTCGATTGGGACACTATATTCACCCCTCCACTTT,CASSSIGTLYSPLHF
TRBD1,NA,TRBJ2-2,TRBV5-6,TGTGCCAGCACCTTGCCGGGACAGGGGTTCTCCGGGGAGCTGTTTTTT,CASTLPGQGFSGELFF
TRBD1,NA,TRBJ1-4,TRBV7-3,TGTGCCAGCAGCTTAACGGGTGGATCTCCGGGACAGAGAATTAATGAAAAACTGTTTTTT,CASSLTGGSPGQRINEKLFF
TRBD1,NA,TRBJ2-3,TRBV27,TGTGCCAGCAGTTTTGAGGGGGCCATAGGAGATACGCAGTATTTT,CASSFEGAIGDTQYF
TRBD1,NA,TRBJ1-6,TRBV30,TGTGCCTGGAGCCGACAGGGGCGCTCACCCCTCCACTTT,CAWSRQGRSPLHF
NA,NA,TRBJ2-3,TRBV2,TGTGCCAGCAGTGACTACTTGGGGGCGGATACGCAGTATTTT,CASSDYLGADTQYF
TRBD2,NA,TRBJ2-3,TRBV6-5,TGTGCCAGCAAGCCGGGACTAGTAGGAGATACGCAGTATTTT,CASKPGLVGDTQYF
NA,NA,TRBJ1-2,TRBV5-1,TGCGCCAGCAGCGCCGAGTACTATGGCTACACCTTC,CASSAEYYGYTF
TRBD1,NA,TRBJ1-2,TRBV5-1,TGCGCCAGCAGACCTGGACAGGGTGATGGCTACACCTTC,CASRPGQGDGYTF
NA,NA,TRBJ1-5,TRBV28,TGTGCCAGCAACGGCAGGCAGGGGAGGGTGCAGCCCCAGCATTTT,CASNGRQGRVQPQHF
NA,NA,TRBJ2-3,TRBV10-1,TGCGCCAGCAGAGGGACTCACGGCACGCAGTATTTT,CASRGTHGTQYF
TRBD1,NA,TRBJ2-7,TRBV7-9,TGTGCCAGCAGTCAAACAGGGGGCGAGCAGTACTTC,CASSQTGGEQYF
TRBD1,NA,TRBJ2-2,TRBV7-2,TGTGCCAGCAGCTTAGGGGGACAGGCGAACACCGGGGAGCTGTTTTTT,CASSLGGQANTGELFF
NA,NA,TRBJ2-5,TRBV6-5,TGTGCCAGCAGTTACTCGACCGGGTCTCAAGAGACCCAGTACTTC,CASSYSTGSQETQYF
NA,NA,TRBJ2-4,TRBV5-1,TGCGCCAGCAGCCGAGAGGGAGCCAAAAACATTCAGTACTTC,CASSREGAKNIQYF
NA,NA,TRBJ2-7,TRBV11-1,TGTGCCAGCAGCTTTGGAGGGACAGACTCCTACGAGCAGTACTTC,CASSFGGTDSYEQYF
TRBD1,NA,TRBJ1-4,TRBV9,TGTGCCAGCAGCCCAGGACAGGGAGGGGAAAAACTGTTTTTT,CASSPGQGGEKLFF
TRBD1,NA,TRBJ1-1,TRBV27,TGTGCCAGCAGTTTATCAGGACAGGGGGCTGAATTGAGAGCTTTCTTT,CASSLSGQGAELRAFF
TRBD1,NA,TRBJ1-1,TRBV19,TGTGCCAGTAGTAACCGGGACAGGGCAATTGCTGAAGCTTTCTTT,CASSNRDRAIAEAFF
NA,once,TRBJ1-2,TRBV30,TGTGCCTGGAGTGTCCATCACTATGGCTACACCTTC,CAWSVHHYGYTF
NA,NA,TRBJ2-5,TRBV4-1,TGCGCCAGCAGCAGAAGTCGGCAAGAGACCCAGTACTTC,CASSRSRQETQYF
NA,NA,TRBJ2-1,TRBV5-1,TGCGCCAGCAGCCCGCAGGGGCGGGGGTACAATGAGCAGTTCTTC,CASSPQGRGYNEQFF